This T cell receptor beta chain was captured by sequencing in a study of T cell changes during pregnancy in multiple sclerosis. Germline lookup yields CDR1 SGHAT and CDR2 FQNNGV. CDR3 length: 16 amino acids. V was trimmed by 5 bases and J by 1 base, leaving 15 bases between them. Clones were sequenced by immunoSEQ multiplex PCR, and TCRdb holds only the in-frame ones, with some missing. Here the sample spans just under 80,000 clones, approximately 95% being singletons. The sequences come from peripheral blood, collected in the first trimester of pregnancy. The receptor was isolated from a female donor with multiple sclerosis, enrolled in a pregnancy study. This sequence joins TRBV11-2 and TRBJ1-3; no clear D. The CDR3 DNA sequence: TGTGCCAGCAGCAAAAGAATGCAGGCATCTGGAAACACCATATATTTT. Translating it yields CASSKRMQASGNTIYF.